Listed below are T cell receptor beta chains from one sample, sequenced in a study of T cells after yellow fever vaccination. MiXCR was run by TCRdb on the 5' RACE reads, yielding one entry per CDR3 protein. Among 200,000 to 250,000 distinct CDR3 sequences, about 3% were seen once, and the ten largest hold around 3.2%. The starting material was CD4+ T cells sorted from PBMCs, obtained 10 days after the yellow fever booster vaccination. The receptor source for this set is a young man who received the YFV17D yellow fever vaccine. The CDR3 runs from the conserved cysteine through the conserved F or W. The D gene is left open where the match is weak. Part of the rows lack a size; the others show once, few, many or a class for expanded clones.

>.|TRBV29-1|TRBJ2-5|many
CSQTEGARETQYF
TGCAGCCAAACCGAGGGCGCAAGGGAGACCCAGTACTTC
>.|TRBV20-1|TRBJ2-5|few
CSARLQGSETQYF
TGCAGTGCTAGGCTACAGGGAAGTGAGACCCAGTACTTC
>.|TRBV19|TRBJ1-3|.
CASRGSLGGGDGNTIYF
TGTGCCTCACGCGGCTCCCTGGGCGGAGGGGACGGAAACACCATATATTTT
>.|TRBV28|TRBJ1-1|many
CASSLSADEAFF
TGTGCCAGCAGTTTATCGGCAGACGAAGCTTTCTTT
>TRBD1|TRBV10-3|TRBJ2-2|many
CASNRGLNTGELFF
TGTGCCAGCAACAGGGGCCTGAACACCGGGGAGCTGTTTTTT
>.|TRBV15|TRBJ1-4|few
CATSRIPQEKLFF
TGTGCCACCAGCAGAATCCCACAGGAAAAACTGTTTTTT
>TRBD1|TRBV10-1|TRBJ2-7|many
CASSGTGGFYEQYF
TGCGCCAGCAGCGGGACAGGGGGCTTCTACGAGCAGTACTTC
>TRBD2|TRBV5-4|TRBJ2-1|.
CASSSSLALNSYNEQFF
TGTGCCAGCAGCTCGTCACTAGCGCTTAACTCCTACAATGAGCAGTTCTTC
>TRBD1|TRBV18|TRBJ2-7|many
CASSPLGTGSSYEQYF
TGTGCCAGCTCACCCCTCGGGACAGGGAGCTCCTACGAGCAGTACTTC
>.|TRBV21-1|TRBJ1-4|few
CASSPSPHRDTATNEKLFF
TGTGCCAGCAGCCCAAGCCCCCACAGGGATACTGCAACTAATGAAAAACTGTTTTTT
>.|TRBV5-1|TRBJ2-3|many
CASSLGVSKNTQYF
TGCGCCAGCAGCTTGGGGGTGTCAAAGAATACGCAGTATTTT
>.|TRBV7-9|TRBJ1-2|many
CASSPTDYGYTF
TGTGCCAGCAGCCCTACTGACTATGGCTACACCTTC
>TRBD1|TRBV11-2|TRBJ1-1|many
CASSLVQGVNTEAFF
TGTGCCAGCAGCTTAGTTCAGGGGGTGAACACTGAAGCTTTCTTT
>TRBD1|TRBV7-9|TRBJ2-6|few
CASSLRDRGRRANVLTF
TGTGCCAGCAGCTTACGGGACAGGGGGCGACGGGCCAACGTCCTGACTTTC
>TRBD1|TRBV7-8|TRBJ2-7|many
CASSLGPGQGNPYEQYF
TGTGCCAGCAGCTTAGGGCCCGGACAGGGGAATCCCTACGAGCAGTACTTC
>TRBD2|TRBV12-3/TRBV12-4|TRBJ2-3|many
CASSTRGSGGDTQYF
TGTGCCAGCAGTACTCGGGGTAGCGGGGGGGATACGCAGTATTTT
>.|TRBV30|TRBJ2-5|many
CAAHPGQGQETQYF
TGTGCCGCGCACCCGGGCCAGGGACAAGAGACCCAGTACTTC
>TRBD1|TRBV5-1|TRBJ1-2|many
CASSYDSGGGGGYTF
TGCGCCAGCAGCTACGATTCAGGGGGCGGAGGTGGCTACACCTTC
>TRBD1|TRBV12-3/TRBV12-4|TRBJ1-2|.
CASSFNRGEGGSF
TGTGCCAGCAGTTTCAACAGGGGGGAAGGGGGGTCCTTC
>TRBD2|TRBV20-1|TRBJ2-1|.
CSAAAPWTSGEQFF
TGCAGTGCTGCCGCACCATGGACTAGTGGGGAGCAGTTCTTC
>TRBD2|TRBV20-1|TRBJ2-3|many
CSASSTGGSTDTQYF
TGCAGTGCTAGTAGCACGGGGGGGAGCACAGATACGCAGTATTTT
>.|TRBV5-6|TRBJ2-1|many
CASSGSSSYNEQFF
TGTGCCAGCAGCGGGTCCAGCTCCTACAATGAGCAGTTCTTC
>.|TRBV10-2|TRBJ1-2|many
CASSESWPTGGYTF
TGCGCCAGCAGTGAGTCATGGCCCACCGGGGGCTACACCTTC
>TRBD2|TRBV30|TRBJ2-3|few
CAWSSGGGPDTQYF
TGTGCCTGGAGTAGCGGGGGGGGCCCAGATACGCAGTATTTT
>.|TRBV7-8|TRBJ1-1|many
CASSLMGQAKNTEAFF
TGTGCCAGCAGCTTAATGGGGCAGGCAAAGAACACTGAAGCTTTCTTT
>TRBD1|TRBV20-1|TRBJ2-5|few
CSASGFGGRGRETQYF
TGCAGTGCTAGCGGCTTCGGGGGCAGGGGGCGAGAGACCCAGTACTTC
>TRBD1|TRBV28|TRBJ1-6|.
CASSFASGGNSPLHF
TGTGCCAGCAGTTTTGCTTCAGGGGGAAATTCACCCCTCCACTTT
>.|TRBV5-6|TRBJ1-5|.
CASSLWFGGDQPQHF
TGTGCCAGCAGCTTGTGGTTCGGGGGAGATCAGCCCCAGCATTTT
>.|TRBV7-2|TRBJ1-1|.
CASSLVWTTEAFF
TGTGCCAGCAGCTTAGTGTGGACCACTGAAGCTTTCTTT
>.|TRBV5-1|TRBJ2-5|.
CASSLGSNVETQYF
TGCGCCAGCAGCTTGGGCTCAAATGTGGAGACCCAGTACTTC
>.|TRBV29-1|TRBJ1-1|many
CSVGNTEAFF
TGCAGCGTTGGAAACACTGAAGCTTTCTTT
>TRBD2|TRBV5-1|TRBJ2-5|many
CASSLARSGTSGEETQYF
TGCGCCAGCAGCTTGGCTAGATCCGGGACTAGCGGCGAAGAGACCCAGTACTTC
>TRBD1|TRBV5-6|TRBJ2-5|many
CASSLGALNRGWRETQYF
TGTGCCAGCAGCTTGGGGGCCCTTAACAGGGGATGGAGAGAGACCCAGTACTTC
>TRBD2|TRBV5-1|TRBJ2-6|many
CASSARLAGSSGANVLTF
TGCGCCAGCAGCGCCCGACTAGCGGGTAGCTCTGGGGCCAACGTCCTGACTTTC
>.|TRBV18|TRBJ2-5|few
CASSPRAGRSAGETQYF
TGTGCCAGCTCACCAAGGGCGGGACGGTCCGCGGGGGAGACCCAGTACTTC
>.|TRBV6-5|TRBJ2-5|.
CASRLRGQETQYF
TGTGCCAGCAGACTCAGAGGACAAGAGACCCAGTACTTC
>.|TRBV5-1|TRBJ1-1|many
CASSLGLLAEAFF
TGCGCCAGCAGCTTGGGTCTACTTGCTGAAGCTTTCTTT
>.|TRBV7-9|TRBJ1-4|many
CASSPHGTTNEKLFF
TGTGCCAGCAGCCCCCACGGGACAACTAATGAAAAACTGTTTTTT
>.|TRBV28|TRBJ2-4|many
CASSLRVGRGPKNIQYF
TGTGCCAGCAGTTTGAGAGTTGGTCGGGGGCCGAAAAACATTCAGTACTTC
>TRBD1|TRBV2|TRBJ1-2|.
CASNRGQRPYGYTF
TGTGCCAGCAATAGGGGACAGCGCCCATATGGCTACACCTTC
>.|TRBV12-3/TRBV12-4|TRBJ1-5|many
CASSLMAGQPQHF
TGTGCCAGCAGTTTGATGGCGGGACAGCCCCAGCATTTT
>.|TRBV6-5|TRBJ2-3|many
CASSGVAGAQYF
TGTGCCAGCAGTGGAGTGGCCGGTGCGCAGTATTTT
>.|TRBV9|TRBJ1-6|many
CASSPGGINSPLHF
TGTGCCAGCAGCCCCGGGGGGATTAATTCACCCCTCCACTTT
>TRBD1|TRBV12-3/TRBV12-4|TRBJ2-2|many
CASRSGTVNTGELFF
TGTGCCAGCAGGTCCGGGACAGTTAACACCGGGGAGCTGTTTTTT
>TRBD1|TRBV12-3/TRBV12-4|TRBJ1-1|many
CASRGTGGSTEAFF
TGTGCCAGCAGGGGGACAGGGGGTAGCACTGAAGCTTTCTTT
>.|TRBV5-4|TRBJ2-5|many
CASSLAASEVETQYF
TGTGCCAGCAGCTTGGCGGCTAGCGAGGTGGAGACCCAGTACTTC
>TRBD1|TRBV28|TRBJ1-5|many
CASTHGQGKNQPQHF
TGTGCCAGCACCCATGGACAGGGGAAGAATCAGCCCCAGCATTTT
>.|TRBV10-2|TRBJ1-4|many
CASSDTVANEKLFF
TGCGCCAGCAGCGATACAGTAGCTAATGAAAAACTGTTTTTT
>.|TRBV4-2|TRBJ2-5|many
CASSRLDSARQETQYF
TGTGCCAGCAGCCGCCTGGACAGCGCGCGGCAAGAGACCCAGTACTTC
>.|TRBV7-9|TRBJ1-5|.
CASSSSIGTYSNQPQHF
TGTGCCAGCAGCTCTTCAATCGGAACTTATAGCAATCAGCCCCAGCATTTT
>.|TRBV20-1|TRBJ1-6|few
CSARGVGGVGSPLHF
TGCAGTGCTAGAGGAGTAGGCGGGGTAGGTTCACCCCTCCACTTT
>.|TRBV29-1|TRBJ1-1|few
CSFTMGAGAFF
TGCAGCTTCACCATGGGGGCAGGAGCTTTCTTT